The clone carrying this T cell receptor (beta chain) has just a few counts. CDR3 length equals 17 residues. Trimming took 3 bases from V and 7 from J; bases not matched to a gene: 10. The V gene's germline CDR1 is SGDLS and CDR2 YYNGEE. Methods used by the authors: Amplifying reference gene primers gave estimates of nucleated cell counts. Clones were sequenced by immunoSEQ multiplex PCR, and TCRdb holds only the in-frame ones, with some missing. V and J calls and clone size are as listed in that table; D and trimming were resolved from the DNA. The sample lists about 170,000 clones, 79% occurring once. Those who participated ranged in age from roughly 18 to 90 years and resided in 20 to 30 US areas. The data originate from a study of blood T cell repertoires in COVID-19. About the research overall: Two negative PCRs, clearance, or symptom resolution had been documented for recovered Cohort 3 donors.

V and J are TRBV9 and TRBJ1-4, with 12 bases aligning to TRBD1. The source is a woman in her 70s in a cohort exposed to, infected with or recovered from COVID-19 (not recorded which). Specimen: PBMCs or T cells enriched from blood (not recorded which). The CDR3 bases are TGTGCCAGCAGCGAGACGGGACAGGGGGCGCGAGGTGAAAAACTGTTTTTT. It specifies CASSETGQGARGEKLFF.